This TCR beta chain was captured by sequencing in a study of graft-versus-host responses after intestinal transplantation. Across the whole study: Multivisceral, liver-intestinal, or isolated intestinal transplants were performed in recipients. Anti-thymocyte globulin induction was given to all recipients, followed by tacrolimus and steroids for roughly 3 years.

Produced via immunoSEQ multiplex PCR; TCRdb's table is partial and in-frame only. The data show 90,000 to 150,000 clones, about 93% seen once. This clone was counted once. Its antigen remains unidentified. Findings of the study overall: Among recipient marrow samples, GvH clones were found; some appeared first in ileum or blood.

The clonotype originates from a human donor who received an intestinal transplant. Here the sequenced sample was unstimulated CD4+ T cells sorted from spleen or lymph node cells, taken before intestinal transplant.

The CDR3 sequence: CASSLDRETYEQYF. Here the CDR3 DNA reads TGCGCCAGCAGCTTGGACAGGGAGACCTACGAGCAGTACTTC. V gene TRBV5-1 combines with J gene TRBJ2-7, with D tentatively TRBD1 (6 bases). From germline, CDR1 is SGHRS and CDR2 YFSETQ. The CDR3 runs 14 residues. V lost 0 bases and J lost 2, with 9 bases in between.